This T cell receptor (beta chain) was identified during a study of blood T cells in healthy people across ages. Whole-study findings and limits: TCR beta diversity per million T cells fell roughly linearly with age.

Comment on this clonotype: What it recognizes is unknown.

PCR was performed a second time for roughly 7 to 11 cycles using a sample-barcoded 5' primer and a J-beta primer mix. TCRdb analysed the 5' RACE reads with MiXCR anew, one entry per CDR3 protein. The data hold approximately 1,700,000 distinct CDR3 sequences, with 35% to 50% observed a single time. There are 17 residues in the CDR3. Per the germline V gene, CDR1 is SEHNR and CDR2 is FQNEAQ (reference sequence). The V gene end was trimmed by 2 bases and the J gene end by 4 bases; junction bases not matched to a gene: 10. Staff drew ten milliliters of peripheral blood from each donor. Each sample yielded at least 6 million isolated PBMCs.

This receptor was taken from a human donor in good health. J is TRBJ2-3 and V is TRBV7-9; 9 bases fit TRBD2. The sample comprised blood. CDR3 sequence (DNA): TGTGCCAGCAGCTTAAGTGGCGGCGGGGGGGCCCCAGATACGCAGTATTTT. Amino acid sequence: CASSLSGGGGAPDTQYF.